This T cell receptor beta chain emerged from a study of T cell responses to AZD1222 COVID-19 vaccine. About the research overall: It was second doses at about 4 or about 12 weeks that were pooled.

Study-wide points: Targeting of unmutated variant regions was reportedly seen in nearly half of spike-specific TCRs. With two AZD1222 doses given, Spike-specific TCR breadth and depth both rose. Spike-spanning, vaccine-associated CD4 TCRs were dominant at 160-218 and 743-854.

Produced via immunoSEQ multiplex PCR; TCRdb's table is partial and in-frame only. This table has about 70,000 clones, 85% appearing once. Deletions cut 4 bases from V and 0 bases from J, with 11 bases between. CDR1 is SGHNT and CDR2 is YYREEE in the germline V gene (reference sequence). CDR3 size: 15 residues. This clone was observed once. The antigen remains unidentified. This TCR was sampled from an adult in good health. The sequencing here drew on peripheral blood, taken on day 0 of AZD1222 vaccination. The V and J genes are TRBV5-4 and TRBJ1-3; D is uncertain. The CDR3 loop reads CASSPSGSSGNTIYF. In DNA form, the CDR3 reads TGTGCCAGCAGCCCGTCTGGCAGCTCTGGAAACACCATATATTTT.